Each of the 22 T cell receptor beta chains below was sequenced from the same sample in a study of cytomegalovirus exposure and HLA in healthy donors. 60 Vbeta and 13 Jbeta primers were used in PCR. Sequencing used immunoSEQ multiplex PCR; TCRdb keeps in-frame clones, though not all of them. The table includes 200,000 or so clones, 75% to 80% detected once. The source material was PBMCs. The receptors shown here come from a woman in her 30s in good health and CMV-seropositive.

V usage is TRBV9 and J usage is TRBJ1-2; the D is unclear. CDR1 is SGDLS and CDR2 is YYNGEE in the germline V gene. The CDR3 extends over 13 amino acids. V lost 4 bases, J lost 4 bases, and 11 bases lay in between. CDR3 in DNA: TGTGCCAGCAGCTCCACCCCTACCTATGGCTACACCTTC. Its translation is CASSSTPTYGYTF.

The chain couples TRBV4-3 to TRBJ2-3; D call uncertain. V was trimmed by 1 base and J by 4 bases, leaving 6 bases between them. Germline CDR1 is LGHNA and CDR2 is YSLEER. This CDR3 comprises 13 residues. Here the CDR3 DNA reads TGCGCCAGCAGCCAAGTGGCGGCAGATACGCAGTATTTT. Protein sequence: CASSQVAADTQYF.

The rearrangement links TRBV6-6 to TRBJ1-1, with D possibly being TRBD1 (6 bases). Germline V CDR1 and CDR2: MNHNY, SVGAGI (reference sequence). V was clipped by 4 bases and J by 4 bases, with 13 bases between them. This CDR3 contains 14 residues. CDR3 coding DNA: TGTGCCAGCAGTTTTAGGGGGAGCAGCACTGAAGCTTTCTTT. This gives the protein CASSFRGSSTEAFF.

The chain links TRBV28 to TRBJ2-7; 10 positions match TRBD1. Germline-derived CDR1 and CDR2 are MDHEN and SYDVKM. J lost 4 bases, V lost 7 bases, and 4 bases had no gene match. This CDR3 spans 13 amino acids. This CDR3 reads CASIGTGVYEQYF. DNA of the CDR3: TGTGCCAGCATAGGGACAGGGGTTTACGAGCAGTACTTC.

The chain couples TRBV28 to TRBJ1-4; possible D gene TRBD1, 5 bases. V was pared by 8 bases and J by 8 bases, with 15 bases between. This CDR3 contains 13 residues. Germline V lookup: CDR1 MDHEN, CDR2 SYDVKM. The CDR3 here is CASERGEGEKLFF. Here the CDR3 DNA reads TGTGCCAGCGAACGGGGGGAAGGGGAAAAACTGTTTTTT.

DNA of the CDR3: TGTGCCAGCAGCTTCTACAGGGGGCTGGGACCCGACGAGCAGTACTTC. It is translated as CASSFYRGLGPDEQYF. V and J are TRBV11-1 and TRBJ2-7; TRBD1 agrees at 9 bases. This CDR3 region has 16 residues. The V gene's germline CDR1 is SGHAT and CDR2 FQDESV (reference sequence). With 3 bases clipped from V and 5 bases from J, the junction kept 11 bases outside the gene matches.

The chain links TRBV27 to TRBJ2-7; perhaps TRBD2 as D (6 bases). Germline V CDR1 and CDR2: MNHEY, SMNVEV (reference sequence). Trimming removed 3 bases from V and 2 bases from J, with 14 bases in between. There are 15 residues in the CDR3. CDR3 nucleotide sequence: TGTGCCAGCAGTTTTTCGGGGGAGAGTCCCTACGAGCAGTACTTC. It yields the protein CASSFSGESPYEQYF.

This rearrangement joins TRBV5-1 to TRBJ2-3, with 9 bases matching TRBD1. Germline loops: CDR1 SGHRS, CDR2 YFSETQ. The CDR3 is 13 residues long. Trimming removed 6 bases from V and 5 bases from J; junction bases left unmatched: 4. CDR3 DNA: TGCGCCAGCAACAGGGGGCTTGGAGATACGCAGTATTTT. It codes for CASNRGLGDTQYF. Full variable domain (remainder filled in from reference TRBV5-1 and TRBJ2-3): KAGVTQTPRYLIKTRGQQVTLSCSPISGHRSVSWYQQTPGQGLQFLFEYFSETQRNKGNFPGRFSGRQFSNSRSEMNVSTLELGDSALYLCASNRGLGDTQYFGPGTRLTVL.

The chain employs TRBV5-1 and TRBJ1-4; 7 positions match TRBD1. After removal of 1 base from V and 4 bases from J, the junction contained 4 bases not matched to a gene. The CDR3 sequence is 15 residues long. Germline CDR1 is SGHRS and CDR2 is YFSETQ. The CDR3 sequence: CASSLPDRYNEKLFF. DNA of the CDR3: TGCGCCAGCAGCTTGCCGGACAGGTATAATGAAAAACTGTTTTTT.

This clone was seen just once. The chain employs TRBV7-9 and TRBJ2-1; 8 nucleotides align to TRBD2. Germline V lookup: CDR1 SEHNR, CDR2 FQNEAQ (reference sequence). The CDR3 length is 15 residues. Germline trimming cut 5 bases from V and 7 bases from J; bases unmatched to any gene: 10. The chain's CDR3 is CASSPPRGGPNEQFF. For the CDR3, the DNA is TGTGCCAGCAGCCCCCCCCGGGGGGGTCCAAATGAGCAGTTCTTC.

The gene calls are TRBV6-5 and TRBJ1-2, with D perhaps matching TRBD1 (5 bases). The CDR3 is 15 amino acids. Trimming removed 0 bases at V and 8 bases at J, with 16 bases between. CDR1 and CDR2 (germline): MNHEY, SVGAGI. The CDR3 nucleotides are TGTGCCAGCAGTTACTCTGGCAGGGTTGCACAGGGCTACACCTTC. This translates into CASSYSGRVAQGYTF.

The chain uses TRBV5-6 and TRBJ2-5, with TRBD1 matching over 7 bases. The end of the DNA aligns better with TRBJ2-7, so the J call may be wrong. Germline loops: CDR1 SGHDT, CDR2 YYEEEE. The CDR3 contains 15 residues. The CDR3 nucleotides read TGTGCCAGCAGCTTGTTGTTCGGGACAGCGTACGAGCAGTACTTC. Translating it yields CASSLLFGTAYEQYF.

This clone was recorded a few times. The V and J genes are TRBV5-1 and TRBJ2-5, with 13 bases that match TRBD2. V gave up 4 bases and J gave up 8 bases; unmatched junction bases: 5. The CDR3 length is 14 residues. Germline CDR1 reads SGHRS; CDR2 reads YFSETQ. The DNA of the CDR3 is TGCGCCAGCAGCGTCGGACTAGCGGGAGATACCCAGTACTTC. Amino acid sequence: CASSVGLAGDTQYF.

The gene calls are TRBV27 and TRBJ2-7, with 11 positions matching TRBD2. The CDR3 has 15 residues. The trim removed 6 bases at V and 5 bases at J, leaving 9 bases unmatched. Germline V gives CDR1 MNHEY, CDR2 SMNVEV (reference sequence). The CDR3 protein is CASRPTGTSGNEQYF. The CDR3 nucleotides read TGTGCCAGCAGGCCAACCGGGACTAGCGGAAACGAGCAGTACTTC.

This rearrangement joins TRBV7-9 to TRBJ2-5; the D is unclear. Deletions cut 3 bases from V and 5 bases from J, with 4 bases between. This CDR3 is built from 11 residues. Germline CDR1 is SEHNR and CDR2 is FQNEAQ (reference sequence). CDR3 in amino acids: CASSFQETQYF. As DNA, the CDR3 is TGTGCCAGCAGCTTTCAGGAGACCCAGTACTTC.

V usage is TRBV28 and J usage is TRBJ2-7, with D perhaps matching TRBD2 (5 bases). Germline V CDR1 and CDR2: MDHEN, SYDVKM. The CDR3 extends over 16 amino acids. Trimming left V 8 bases short and J 1 base short, with 21 bases between. For the CDR3, the DNA is TGTGCCAGCCAAACGGCGGGCCATCTAGTTTCCTACGAGCAGTACTTC. Translating gives CASQTAGHLVSYEQYF.

This sequence joins TRBV4-1 and TRBJ1-5; D remains unclear. Trimming shortened V by 4 bases and J by 10 bases, and 23 bases separated the two germline ends. The CDR3 is made up of 16 amino acids. CDR1 and CDR2 (germline): MGHRA, YSYEKL. As DNA, the CDR3 is TGCGCCAGCAGCCTGCAGGTGTCAACCGGTCGTCTCCCCCAGCATTTT. Its translation is CASSLQVSTGRLPQHF.

The chain uses TRBV5-6 and TRBJ1-5, with D maybe TRBD1 (6 bases). CDR1 is SGHDT and CDR2 is YYEEEE in the germline V gene. This CDR3 comprises 17 residues. V lost 3 bases and J lost 5, with 21 bases in between. CDR3 amino acids: CASSSQGRGIIYQPQHF. The CDR3 DNA sequence: TGTGCCAGCAGCTCGCAGGGGCGGGGGATTATATATCAGCCCCAGCATTTT.

This chain links TRBV29-1 with TRBJ2-5, with TRBD1 as a possible D gene (6 bases). Deletions cut 6 bases from V and 0 bases from J, with 11 bases between. Germline CDR1 reads SQVTM; CDR2 reads ANQGSEA. This CDR3 comprises 13 residues. This CDR3 is CSVSRGHQETQYF. In DNA form, the CDR3 reads TGCAGCGTCTCCAGGGGCCACCAAGAGACCCAGTACTTC.

This clone was observed a single time. CDR3 protein: CASSPPESGGITDTQYF. Here the CDR3 DNA reads TGTGCCAGCAGCCCGCCGGAAAGCGGGGGGATCACAGATACGCAGTATTTT. The V and J genes are TRBV5-4 and TRBJ2-3; 9 nucleotides align to TRBD2. The V segment lost 4 bases and the J segment 2 bases; nucleotides outside the gene matches: 11. Per the germline V gene, CDR1 is SGHNT and CDR2 is YYREEE (reference sequence). The CDR3 has 17 amino acids.

The chain recombines TRBV18 with TRBJ2-5, with a possible D match to TRBD2 (5 bases). The CDR3 consists of 14 residues. Trimming removed 2 bases from V and 3 bases from J, with 10 bases in between. The germline CDR1 and CDR2 sequences are KGHSH and LQKENI. Written as DNA, the CDR3 is TGTGCCAGCTCACCATGGAGAGGGAAAGAGACCCAGTACTTC. As protein: CASSPWRGKETQYF.

The V and J genes are TRBV27 and TRBJ1-2, with D maybe TRBD1 (6 bases). Germline V gene data show CDR1 as MNHEY and CDR2 as SMNVEV (reference sequence). The V and J ends lost 5 bases and 4 bases respectively, with 11 bases between them. The CDR3 is made up of 13 amino acids. As DNA, the CDR3 is TGTGCCAGCAGTCGAGGGACATTCTATGGCTACACCTTC. Translation gives CASSRGTFYGYTF.